This entry lists 12 T cell receptor beta chains sequenced from one sample in a study of human T cells and chemical hapten exposure. Each CDR3 protein is one row after TCRdb ran MiXCR on the RACE reads. Here the sample spans under 450,000 distinct CDR3 sequences, more than 4.5% being singletons. As to time point: patch test 1, 2 weeks after DPC sensitization. Treatment reported: therapeutic diphenylcyclopropenone sensitization with weekly scalp DPC. The sequencing used whole blood, collected in connection with sensitization to the hapten diphenylcyclopropenone (DPC). These receptors were obtained from a woman aged 45-60 years with alopecia areata. Some clones in this sample may be carry-over from other donors' samples.

The table lists this clonotype with a few counts. This sequence joins TRBV6-2 or TRBV6-3 and TRBJ2-3; 13 bases line up with TRBD2. Unmatched junction bases numbered 6, after V lost 9 bases and J lost 3 bases. The length of the CDR3 is 15 residues. CDR1 is MNHEY and CDR2 is SVGEGT in the germline V gene. The CDR3 sequence is CASRTSGSWTDTQYF. The CDR3 region has the DNA TGTGCCAGTAGGACTAGCGGGAGTTGGACAGATACGCAGTATTTT.

This clonotype was observed at least ten times. The CDR3 DNA is TGTGCCAGCAGCCTTGGGACAGGTGATACCTACGAGCAGTACTTC. Protein: CASSLGTGDTYEQYF. J is TRBJ2-7 and V is TRBV5-5; 8 bases line up with TRBD1. After removal of 4 bases from V and 2 bases from J, the junction contained 8 bases not matched to a gene. Germline V CDR1 and CDR2: SGHKS, YYEKEE (reference sequence). The CDR3 length is 15 residues.

There are many counts of this clonotype. The genes are TRBV5-6 and TRBJ1-3; D is possibly TRBD1 (5 bases). The CDR3 covers 15 residues. The V gene's germline CDR1 is SGHDT and CDR2 YYEEEE. Trimming pared 3 bases from V and 0 bases from J, leaving 10 bases between. CDR3 DNA sequence: TGTGCCAGCAGCTGGAGGGGACTCTCTGGAAACACCATATATTTT. Translation gives CASSWRGLSGNTIYF. The whole variable domain, filled in from reference TRBV5-6 and TRBJ1-3, reads DAGVTQSPTHLIKTRGQQVTLRCSPKSGHDTVSWYQQALGQGPQFIFQYYEEEERQRGNFPDRFSGHQFPNYSSELNVNALLLGDSALYLCASSWRGLSGNTIYFGEGSWLTVV.

This clonotype was observed many times. V is TRBV28 and J is TRBJ1-1, with D uncertain. The CDR3 contains 11 residues. The ends were cut back, 2 bases at V and 7 bases at J, with 5 bases in the middle. Germline V CDR1 and CDR2: MDHEN, SYDVKM. This CDR3 reads CASSLQLEAFF. The CDR3 region has the DNA TGTGCCAGCAGTTTACAGCTTGAAGCTTTCTTT.

The chain couples TRBV29-1 to TRBJ1-3; D gene ambiguous. This CDR3 has 13 residues. Germline V gene data show CDR1 as SQVTM and CDR2 as ANQGSEA. V lost 3 bases and J 4 bases, leaving 10 bases between the germline ends. CDR3 DNA: TGCAGCGTTGAGACGGGAGCAGGAAACACCATATATTTT. Its protein product is CSVETGAGNTIYF.

At least ten counts were recorded for this clonotype. The chain is built from TRBV6-1 and TRBJ1-5, with D tentatively TRBD1 (6 bases). V was cut by 8 bases and J by 4 bases, with 12 bases left in between. The CDR3 contains 13 residues. In germline, CDR1 is MNHNS, CDR2 SASEGT. CDR3 in amino acids: CASSQGLNQPQHF. The CDR3, as DNA: TGTGCCAGCTCACAGGGTCTTAATCAGCCCCAGCATTTT.

This clonotype showed up many times. The J gene is TRBJ2-5, the V gene TRBV12-2. TRBV12-2 is described as a pseudogene. The CDR3 runs to 14 residues. This CDR3 reads CASRLALTQETQYF. For the CDR3, the DNA is TGTGCAAGTCGCTTAGCACTAACGCAAGAGACCCAGTACTTC.

V usage is TRBV11-2 and J usage is TRBJ2-7, with 7 bases aligning to TRBD1. Trimming removed 6 bases from V and 3 bases from J; junction bases left unmatched: 8. Germline CDR1 SGHAT, CDR2 FQNNGV. The length of the CDR3 is 14 residues. The CDR3 DNA follows: TGTGCCAGCAGGTCCGGGACAGTACTCTACGAGCAGTACTTC. Protein product: CASRSGTVLYEQYF.

This clonotype has ten or more counts. V usage is TRBV7-2 and J usage is TRBJ1-3; D remains ambiguous. V lost 0 bases and J lost 4, with 4 bases in between. Germline values: CDR1 SGHTA, CDR2 FQGNSA. This CDR3 contains 13 residues. The CDR3: CASSLAQGNTIYF. The DNA of the CDR3 is TGTGCCAGCAGCTTAGCTCAGGGAAACACCATATATTTT.

Many counts were recorded for this clonotype. The chain links TRBV6-6 to TRBJ2-5; TRBD1 matches 7 bases. This CDR3 contains 16 residues. CDR1 and CDR2 (germline): MNHNY, SVGAGI (reference sequence). V shed 5 bases, J shed 7 bases, and the junction held 16 bases outside the gene matches. This CDR3 is CASSDGRGTAGGTQYF. The CDR3, as DNA: TGTGCCAGCAGTGACGGACGGGGAACTGCAGGGGGGACCCAGTACTTC.

This clonotype was picked up many times. This chain links TRBV12-3 or TRBV12-4 with TRBJ2-6, with 10 bases lining up with TRBD1. The V segment lost 10 bases and the J segment 4 bases; nucleotides outside the gene matches: 7. CDR3 length equals 15 residues. The CDR3 region has the DNA TGTGCCATATCCGGGACAGGGGTCGGGGCCAACGTCCTGACTTTC. Translating it yields CAISGTGVGANVLTF.

At least ten counts were recorded for this clonotype. The chain carries TRBV29-1 and TRBJ1-2, with 8 nucleotides matching TRBD1. Unmatched junction bases numbered 9, after V lost 4 bases and J lost 5 bases. The CDR3 sequence is 14 residues long. CDR1 is SQVTM, CDR2 ANQGSEA, per germline. Here the CDR3 DNA reads TGCAGCGTTGCGGGAGCAGGGGGCATTTATGGCTACACCTTC. Its protein is CSVAGAGGIYGYTF.